The 29 T cell receptor beta chains reported below all come from one sample, sequenced in a study of identical twins. TCRdb passed the 5' RACE reads through MiXCR, listing each CDR3 protein once. The table lists approximately 230,000 distinct CDR3 sequences, 11% to 15% of them singletons, with around 8.9% in the top ten. What was sequenced was memory (CD45RO+) T cells sorted from blood. All receptors derive from a woman aged 18-29 years in good health.

The V and J genes are TRBV4-3 and TRBJ2-5; 7 nucleotides line up with TRBD2. Trimming at V came to 1 base and at J to 5 bases, leaving 13 bases not matched to a gene. The CDR3 covers 17 residues. CDR1 is LGHNA and CDR2 is YSLEER in the germline V gene. CDR3 DNA sequence: TGCGCCAGCAGCCAAGTTTTGATTGGCGGGAGTCCTGAGACCCAGTACTTC. This encodes CASSQVLIGGSPETQYF.

A few counts support this clonotype. The V gene is TRBV28, the J gene TRBJ1-1, with a possible D match to TRBD1 (5 bases). The CDR3 totals 14 residues. From germline, CDR1 is MDHEN and CDR2 SYDVKM. Between the trimmed V and J ends, which lost 9 bases and 5 bases, there was a span of 19 bases. CDR3 sequence: CASPPTGGRTEAFF. In nucleotides, the CDR3 is TGTGCCAGTCCTCCGACGGGGGGTAGGACTGAAGCTTTCTTT.

This clonotype showed up many times. CDR3 sequence reads: CATSDGGQGNYGYTF. The CDR3 nucleotides are TGTGCCACCAGTGACGGCGGACAGGGGAACTATGGCTACACCTTC. The gene calls are TRBV24-1 and TRBJ1-2; 9 positions agree with TRBD1. The CDR3 is 15 residues long. The V gene end was trimmed by 4 bases and the J gene end by 2 bases; junction bases not matched to a gene: 4. In germline, CDR1 is KGHDR, CDR2 SFDVKD.

This clonotype has a handful of counts. The chain has TRBV6-2 or TRBV6-3 and TRBJ2-5, with D uncertain. This CDR3 has 14 amino acids. Trimming removed 6 bases from V and 1 base from J, with 12 bases in between. Germline CDR1 is MNHEY and CDR2 is SVGEGT. DNA of the CDR3: TGTGCCAGCAGAAAAGTCCACTCCCAAGAGACCCAGTACTTC. Translated: CASRKVHSQETQYF.

There are a few counts of this clonotype. The gene calls are TRBV20-1 and TRBJ2-7, with D tentatively TRBD2 (5 bases). The CDR3 contains 15 residues. V lost 2 bases and J lost 0, with 14 bases in between. CDR1 is DFQATT and CDR2 is SNEGSKA in the germline V gene (reference sequence). This chain's CDR3 is CSARIARVGSYEQYF. The CDR3 DNA follows: TGCAGTGCTAGAATTGCGCGGGTGGGCTCCTACGAGCAGTACTTC.

J is TRBJ2-7 and V is TRBV7-2; D is undetermined. The CDR3 totals 15 residues. Germline V lookup: CDR1 SGHTA, CDR2 FQGNSA. Trimming removed 0 bases at V and 0 bases at J, with 9 bases between. The CDR3 region is CASSLAHTSSYEQYF. As DNA, the CDR3 is TGTGCCAGCAGCTTAGCCCACACCTCCTCCTACGAGCAGTACTTC.

The table lists this clonotype with a few counts. This chain uses TRBV9 with TRBJ2-1, with TRBD2 matching 8 bases. The CDR3 runs to 16 residues. V dropped 3 bases and J dropped 2; count of bases not matched to a gene: 7. Germline CDR1 and CDR2: SGDLS and YYNGEE. The CDR3, as DNA: TGTGCCAGCAGCGCTACGCGGGAGGATCCCTACAATGAGCAGTTCTTC. It is translated as CASSATREDPYNEQFF.

This clonotype has only a few counts. The V and J genes are TRBV7-9 and TRBJ2-3; TRBD2 matches 9 bases. V lost 8 bases to trimming and J lost 2 bases; unmatched junction nucleotides: 8. Looked up from germline, CDR1 is SEHNR and CDR2 is FQNEAQ (reference sequence). The CDR3 is made up of 15 amino acids. This chain's CDR3 is CASATRLAVTDTQYF. The DNA of the CDR3 is TGTGCCAGCGCGACCCGACTAGCGGTCACAGATACGCAGTATTTT.

This clonotype was seen repeatedly, ten times or more. V gene TRBV10-2 combines with J gene TRBJ2-1; D is unclear. The germline V gene encodes CDR1 WSHSY and CDR2 SAAADI. This CDR3 is 13 amino acids long. V shed 6 bases and J shed 4 bases, with 10 bases lying between them. The chain's CDR3 is CASSRDGYNEQFF. CDR3 sequence (DNA): TGCGCCAGCAGCCGAGATGGGTACAATGAGCAGTTCTTC.

This clonotype has more than one count but fewer than ten. The chain couples TRBV29-1 to TRBJ1-5; TRBD1 aligns across 8 bases. Germline V gene lookup returns CDR1 SQVTM and CDR2 ANQGSEA. The CDR3 spans 14 residues. The trim removed 4 bases at V and 2 bases at J, leaving 4 bases unmatched. CDR3 sequence (DNA): TGCAGCGTTGGGTCAGGGGGCGGCAATCAGCCCCAGCATTTT. Amino acids: CSVGSGGGNQPQHF.

The chain couples TRBV5-1 to TRBJ2-1; the D is unclear. The CDR3 totals 14 residues. V was pared by 2 bases and J by 3 bases, with 9 bases between. Germline V lookup: CDR1 SGHRS, CDR2 YFSETQ. CDR3 sequence (DNA): TGCGCCAGCAGCTTCTCGGTAGACTACAATGAGCAGTTCTTC. Translated, it gives CASSFSVDYNEQFF. Drawing the rest from reference TRBV5-1 and TRBJ2-1, the complete variable domain is KAGVTQTPRYLIKTRGQQVTLSCSPISGHRSVSWYQQTPGQGLQFLFEYFSETQRNKGNFPGRFSGRQFSNSRSEMNVSTLELGDSALYLCASSFSVDYNEQFFGPGTRLTVL.

This clonotype occurred a few times. The V gene is TRBV10-2, the J gene TRBJ1-2; D call uncertain. CDR1 is WSHSY and CDR2 is SAAADI in the germline V gene. The CDR3 is made up of 14 amino acids. Trimming took 3 bases from V and 5 from J, leaving 13 bases between them. CDR3 in amino acids: CASSESGQYYGYTF. The CDR3 DNA is TGCGCCAGCAGTGAATCCGGCCAGTATTATGGCTACACCTTC.

This sequence joins TRBV5-6 and TRBJ2-2; no clear D gene. Trimming removed 4 bases at V and 6 bases at J, with 13 bases between. Germline CDR1 and CDR2: SGHDT and YYEEEE. The CDR3 is 14 residues long. The CDR3 coding sequence is TGTGCCAGCAGCCTCGGGCTCGGCTCCGGGGAGCTGTTTTTT. Amino acid sequence: CASSLGLGSGELFF.

The table lists this clonotype with a few counts. The V call is TRBV7-9, the J call TRBJ1-2; perhaps TRBD1 as D (5 bases). Germline assignment: CDR1 SEHNR and CDR2 FQNEAQ (reference sequence). This CDR3 comprises 13 residues. Trimming left V 5 bases short and J 5 bases short, with 12 bases between. This CDR3 is CASSQQAHYGYTF. CDR3 DNA: TGTGCCAGCAGCCAACAGGCGCATTATGGCTACACCTTC. The variable domain in full, with the rest retrieved from reference TRBV7-9 and TRBJ1-2, is DTGVSQNPRHKITKRGQNVTFRCDPISEHNRLYWYRQTLGQGPEFLTYFQNEAQLEKSRLLSDRFSAERPKGSFSTLEIQRTEQGDSAMYLCASSQQAHYGYTFGSGTRLTVV.

The V gene is TRBV12-3 or TRBV12-4, the J gene TRBJ1-6; weak D call: TRBD1 (5 bases). The CDR3 covers 15 residues. V gave up 2 bases and J gave up 10 bases, with 15 bases separating them. As DNA, the CDR3 is TGTGCCAGCAGTTTAAGGGGTCGTGGGGGATCACCCCTCCACTTT. This gives the protein CASSLRGRGGSPLHF.

This clonotype was found a few times. The J gene is TRBJ1-2, the V gene TRBV20-1, with D possibly being TRBD1 (5 bases). V lost 7 bases, J lost 8 bases, and 8 bases lay in between. This CDR3 contains 9 residues. The germline gives CDR1 DFQATT, CDR2 SNEGSKA (reference sequence). The CDR3 sequence is CSVTGGYTF. CDR3 sequence (DNA): TGCAGTGTTACAGGAGGCTACACCTTC.

This clonotype was picked up many times. The J gene is TRBJ2-2, the V gene TRBV7-9; possible D gene TRBD1, 5 bases. There are 14 residues in the CDR3. The germline CDR1 and CDR2 sequences are SEHNR and FQNEAQ (reference sequence). V lost 2 bases to trimming and J lost 1 base, with 5 bases between them. In nucleotides, the CDR3 is TGTGCCAGCAGCTTAACAGGGAACACCGGGGAGCTGTTTTTT. Its protein product is CASSLTGNTGELFF.

Only a few counts were recorded for this clonotype. J is TRBJ1-3 and V is TRBV15; D is possibly TRBD1 (5 bases). V was pared by 5 bases and J by 6 bases, with 11 bases between. Germline V gene data show CDR1 as LNHNV and CDR2 as YYDKDF (reference sequence). The CDR3 contains 13 residues. CDR3: CATSPGPLNTIYF. The CDR3 region has the DNA TGTGCCACCAGCCCAGGGCCGCTAAACACCATATATTTT.

The rearrangement joins TRBV20-1 to TRBJ1-4, with D hard to call. The CDR3 is made up of 14 amino acids. Germline assignment: CDR1 DFQATT and CDR2 SNEGSKA (reference sequence). V was pared by 0 bases and J by 8 bases, with 13 bases between. The CDR3 bases are TGCAGTGCTAGAGATTTCATGAATTCGGAAAAACTGTTTTTT. Protein product: CSARDFMNSEKLFF.

The CDR3 reads CSVDRGLVYGYTF. CDR3 sequence (DNA): TGCAGCGTTGATCGGGGTCTGGTATATGGCTACACCTTC. The J gene is TRBJ1-2, the V gene TRBV29-1; no reliable D call. V was cut by 3 bases and J by 5 bases, with 13 bases left in between. The CDR3 is 13 residues long. Germline CDR1 is SQVTM and CDR2 is ANQGSEA.

The chain couples TRBV6-5 to TRBJ1-1; possibly TRBD1 for D (6 bases). Per germline, CDR1 MNHEY and CDR2 SVGAGI. With 4 bases removed from V and 1 base from J, the gap between germline ends came to 10 bases. This CDR3 contains 14 residues. CDR3 amino acids: CASSSLQGNTEAFF. As DNA, the CDR3 is TGTGCCAGCAGTTCTCTACAGGGGAACACTGAAGCTTTCTTT.

This clonotype has a count of ten or more. V and J are TRBV5-1 and TRBJ2-3; D gene unclear. CDR1 SGHRS and CDR2 YFSETQ come from the germline V gene. There are 13 residues in the CDR3. V was cut by 4 bases and J by 2 bases, with 8 bases left in between. In nucleotides, the CDR3 is TGCGCCAGCAGCGTAGCTTCCACAGATACGCAGTATTTT. As protein: CASSVASTDTQYF. Variable domain in full (rest from reference TRBV5-1 and TRBJ2-3): KAGVTQTPRYLIKTRGQQVTLSCSPISGHRSVSWYQQTPGQGLQFLFEYFSETQRNKGNFPGRFSGRQFSNSRSEMNVSTLELGDSALYLCASSVASTDTQYFGPGTRLTVL.

This chain joins TRBV24-1 and TRBJ2-1; D uncertain. Germline V gene lookup returns CDR1 KGHDR and CDR2 SFDVKD. Trimming stripped 11 bases from V and 9 bases from J, with 13 bases between. CDR3 length: 11 residues. CDR3 DNA: TGTGCCATTGTTGTAGCAAGTGAGCAGTTCTTC. It encodes CAIVVASEQFF.

The chain is built from TRBV20-1 and TRBJ1-1; TRBD1 aligns across 8 bases. Germline-derived CDR1 and CDR2 are DFQATT and SNEGSKA (reference sequence). After removal of 6 bases from V and 1 base from J, the junction contained 7 bases not matched to a gene. The CDR3 extends over 14 amino acids. The CDR3, as DNA: TGCAGTGCACAAAGTGGACAGGGGAACACTGAAGCTTTCTTT. Its protein is CSAQSGQGNTEAFF.

This clonotype was found a few times. J is TRBJ1-4 and V is TRBV5-6; unclear D gene. The CDR3 runs to 15 residues. Germline CDR1 SGHDT, CDR2 YYEEEE. V lost 0 bases and J 5 bases, leaving 11 bases between the germline ends. The CDR3: CASSLGWSQNEKLFF. The CDR3 nucleotides read TGTGCCAGCAGCTTGGGATGGAGCCAAAATGAAAAACTGTTTTTT.

This clonotype was picked up a small number of times. Its ends do not fully match the called genes, so a read error is possible. The chain combines TRBV24-1 with TRBJ2-7; perhaps TRBD1 as D (6 bases). The CDR3 has 14 amino acids. Per the germline V gene, CDR1 is KGHDR and CDR2 is SFDVKD. Here the CDR3 reads CATSDPTGYYGQYF. The CDR3 DNA reads as TGTGCCACCAGTGACCCGACAGGCTACTACGGGCAGTACTTC.

J is TRBJ2-4 and V is TRBV20-1, with TRBD2 matching 7 bases. The junction had 4 bases not matched to a gene; V was cut back by 6 bases and J by 5 bases. The CDR3 is 12 residues long. The germline gives CDR1 DFQATT, CDR2 SNEGSKA (reference sequence). The CDR3 loop is CSAKRGENIQYF. CDR3 nucleotides: TGCAGTGCCAAGCGGGGAGAAAACATTCAGTACTTC.

This chain uses TRBV14 with TRBJ2-3; D ambiguous. V lost 0 bases and J lost 13, with 11 bases in between. This CDR3 comprises 12 residues. Germline V gene data show CDR1 as SGHDN and CDR2 as FVKESK. CDR3 sequence: CASSQDTPRKYF. The CDR3 nucleotides read TGTGCCAGCAGCCAAGATACCCCTAGAAAGTATTTT.

This clonotype was seen only a few times. The chain joins TRBV2 to TRBJ2-6, with D perhaps TRBD1 or TRBD2 (5 bases each). Germline CDR1 and CDR2: SNHLY and FYNNEI. The CDR3 has 16 residues. V was clipped by 7 bases and J by 0 bases, with 13 bases between them. The CDR3 here is CASTRDGNSGANVLTF. CDR3 bases: TGTGCCAGCACCAGGGACGGAAACTCTGGGGCCAACGTCCTGACTTTC. Combining the CDR3 with reference TRBV2 and TRBJ2-6 gives the whole variable domain EPEVTQTPSHQVTQMGQEVILRCVPISNHLYFYWYRQILGQKVEFLVSFYNNEISEKSEIFDDQFSVERPDGSNFTLKIRSTKLEDSAMYFCASTRDGNSGANVLTFGAGSRLTVL.